A selection of T cell receptor beta chains follows, all from one sample in a study of T cells after yellow fever vaccination. TCRdb passed the 5' RACE reads through MiXCR, listing each CDR3 protein once. The sample records some 350,000 distinct CDR3 sequences, about 6% being singletons. The material sequenced was PBMCs, taken 5 days after the yellow fever booster vaccination. These receptors came from a man aged 25 to 40 who received the YFV17D yellow fever vaccine. Each CDR3 is given without its conserved first and last residue.

ASSHEPPFYEQY	TRBV7-2	TRBJ2-7
ASSLEEGQLEAF	TRBV5-4	TRBJ1-1
SPKGGGEKLF	TRBV20-1	TRBJ1-4
ASSYPTGGPTGELF	TRBV6-2/TRBV6-3	TRBJ2-2
SVGEGSSYNEQF	TRBV29-1	TRBJ2-1
ASVLTQGGTEAF	TRBV5-1	TRBJ1-1
ASLGDNVEAF	TRBV6-6	TRBJ1-1
SAYRPVSSGANVLT	TRBV20-1	TRBJ2-6
ASSVGPWDNEQF	TRBV7-2	TRBJ2-1
ASSLFRAPYEQY	TRBV28	TRBJ2-7
ASRTTDNEQF	TRBV5-4	TRBJ2-1
ATSRSPLTSAKWNEQF	TRBV15	TRBJ2-1
ASSTSGISYEQY	TRBV6-1	TRBJ2-7
ASSYGDTQY	TRBV6-5	TRBJ2-3
ASSSGTGFGELF	TRBV7-2	TRBJ2-2
ASSAGPTTTDTQY	TRBV5-5	TRBJ2-3
ASSDTTETSWYNEQF	TRBV25-1	TRBJ2-1
ASSGIPTEQF	TRBV7-2	TRBJ2-1
SARRLAVLPPLYEQY	TRBV20-1	TRBJ2-7
ASRRTSGRAEAGELF	TRBV25-1	TRBJ2-2
ATSSGAKNIQY	TRBV15	TRBJ2-4
ASSTIPGQYNEQF	TRBV5-1	TRBJ2-1
ASSQDLYGSVAGELF	TRBV4-3	TRBJ2-2
ASRGQVYQQY	TRBV28	TRBJ2-7
ASSGSAGAGDTQY	TRBV5-4	TRBJ2-3
ASSDSYSNQPQH	TRBV5-6	TRBJ1-5
ASSQDRRRDTQY	TRBV4-3	TRBJ2-3
ASSLASGQVQETQY	TRBV5-1	TRBJ2-5
ASSQALAGVEQF	TRBV4-3	TRBJ2-1
ASSFPEETQY	TRBV5-1	TRBJ2-5
AASDPGYETQY	TRBV19	TRBJ2-5
ASSEYWSNTEAF	TRBV25-1	TRBJ1-1
ASSLRDSSGVRRDEQF	TRBV5-1	TRBJ2-1
ASSYSQAGNEQF	TRBV6-5	TRBJ2-1
ASSLGPQETQY	TRBV5-1	TRBJ2-5
ASSGRTAYQETQY	TRBV7-9	TRBJ2-5
ASSLKQTSSYNEQF	TRBV7-7	TRBJ2-1
SASSIGALF	TRBV20-1	TRBJ2-2
ASSLYDRYEQY	TRBV3-1	TRBJ2-7
ASSFTGAGEQY	TRBV7-9	TRBJ2-7
SAVGGRAGETQY	TRBV20-1	TRBJ2-5
ASNLMGQGAEAF	TRBV28	TRBJ1-1
ASSFRGGETQY	TRBV12-3/TRBV12-4	TRBJ2-5
ATSREGTQY	TRBV15	TRBJ2-5
ASLRGNTEAF	TRBV12-3/TRBV12-4	TRBJ1-1
ASSYSYGLDYEQY	TRBV7-9	TRBJ2-7
ASTAWGRAQDTQY	TRBV5-5	TRBJ2-3
ASSEDIGGTRGYT	TRBV25-1	TRBJ1-2